A single TCR beta chain is shown here with its context. This clone was counted a few times. The target of this receptor is not known. No quality values exist for individual bases; no much larger clone is one base distant. The sample belongs to a study of vaccination effects on CD4 cells after COVID-19 (dated by TCRdb to the early 2020s). With respect to the entire study: The ViraFEST assay stimulated PBMC with viral peptide pools and then used TCR sequencing to identify antigen-specific CD4+ T cell clonotypes by expansion. Over 1.5 million PBMC per well were cultured with 8.5 to 10 ug/ml peptides in IMDM containing 5% human AB serum, around 10 IU/ml IL-2 and gentamicin. Cultures from other donors in the study were sequenced with the Oncomine TCR Beta short-read assay on an Illumina iSeq 100. Altogether, around eleven COVID-19 convalescent patients and a handful of SARS-CoV-2-naive healthy vaccine recipients made up the full study. SARS-CoV-2 spike-specific CD4+ TCR repertoires from before and after mRNA vaccination were compared in COVID-19 convalescent patients and in infection-naive vaccine recipients. Pre-vaccine samples were drawn from a couple of convalescent patients 16 days and one week before the first dose, at 142 and 148 days after COVID-19 diagnosis. Participants received two doses of either the BNT162b2 or the mRNA-1273 mRNA SARS-CoV-2 vaccine.

The protocol used for the library was the immunoSEQ multiplex PCR assay. DNA from the CD4+ T cells that had been cultured and isolated underwent TCR beta CDR3 sequencing. The authors' analysis ran thus. The analysis removed non-productive TCR sequences, trimmed reads to the CDR3 region, and retained only CDR3s that were 7 or more amino acids long. The MANAFEST web app was used to identify antigen-specific clonotypes by comparing expansion in peptide wells with expansion in reference cultures. To be called positive, a clone needed expansion at FDR<0.05 compared with the reference and with all other wells, an odds ratio greater than 5, and a frequency greater than 0.1% in two replicate wells. A clonotype was called cross-reactive if it was significantly expanded both in SARS-CoV-2 spike wells and in at least one common cold coronavirus spike condition. Using the stringdist R package, CDR3 similarity was measured by Levenshtein distance, and unrooted trees were constructed with ape in R 3.6.1. This is the immuneACCESS table as TCRdb keeps it, with only in-frame sequences that have V and J called. A part of the clones is gone; compared with another copy, unresolved V genes explain less than half, and the rest is unexplained. That table gives V, J and clone size, and the DNA gave D and trimming. The sample table shows around 50,000 clones, and about 76% are seen once. The top ten clones comprise about 12% of the sample.

The research as a whole found: Only a small number of convalescent patients were included, and no early post-infection timepoints were available, which limited the study. Both infection-induced and vaccine-induced clones contracted markedly at late post-vaccination timepoints, which is consistent with waning T cell responses. In convalescent patients, the post-vaccine spike-reactive repertoire consisted mainly of new vaccine-induced clones, largely distinct from infection-induced clones.

In the germline V gene, CDR1 corresponds to SGDLS and CDR2 to YYNGEE. The V and J ends are trimmed by 0 bases and 7 bases, leaving 8 bases between them. The cysteine opens and the phenylalanine closes a CDR3 of 13 amino acids. Only the CDR3 DNA stays, 39 bases, in frame from base 1. After 10 days of culture, CD4+ T cells were isolated with the EasySep CD4+ T cell isolation kit. Convalescent patients had PCR-confirmed SARS-CoV-2 infection between March and December 2020, before Alpha, Beta and Delta variants emerged in the United States. Half of the culture medium was replaced with fresh IL-2-containing medium on days 3 and 7. Unless noted otherwise, every peptide stimulation condition was cultured in triplicate wells. Using Ficoll-Paque Plus gradient centrifugation, PBMC were separated from whole blood and then either used fresh or cryopreserved at -140C. The QIAamp micro DNA kit was used to extract genomic DNA from the cultured CD4+ T cells.

Sequences were derived from CD4+ T cells from PBMCs cultured without peptide, sampled before COVID-19 vaccination. This sequence uses TRBV9 and TRBJ1-5, with no reliable assignment of the D segment. This clonotype was sampled from a human donor who had a prior SARS-CoV-2 infection. The CDR3 region has the sequence CASSVGPSQPQHF. Read as DNA, the sequence is TGTGCCAGCAGCGTAGGACCCAGCCAGCCCCAGCATTTT.